These 2 T cell receptor beta chains came from one sample sequenced in a study of T cells in Graves' hyperthyroidism and ophthalmopathy. The investigators amplified TCR beta CDR3 regions from RNA transcripts. The HTBI primer set was used in a first-round RT-PCR of the TCR CDR3. TCRdb independently ran MiXCR on the multiplex PCR reads; one entry per CDR3 protein. Among approximately 630,000 distinct CDR3 sequences, 15% to 20% were seen once, and the ten largest hold less than 4.5%. The sequencing input was blood. The receptor source for this set is a woman aged 25 to 39 with Graves' hyperthyroidism.

This clonotype was counted once. This may be a read error, as it is one base from a much larger clone. This chain links TRBV11-3 with TRBJ2-1, with a possible D match to TRBD2 (5 bases). Between the trimmed V and J ends, which lost 5 bases and 11 bases, there was a span of 13 bases. Germline loops: CDR1 SGHNT, CDR2 YENEEA. The CDR3 is 12 residues long. The CDR3 loop reads CASSLRGPKQFF. The CDR3 DNA reads TGTGCCAGCAGCCTAAGAGGGCCTAAGCAGTTCTTC.

V and J are TRBV6-1 and TRBJ1-1; D perhaps matches TRBD1 (5 bases). Per germline, CDR1 MNHNS and CDR2 SASEGT. Trimming took 7 bases from V and 4 from J, leaving 13 bases between them. This CDR3 region has 13 residues. The CDR3 DNA follows: TGTGCCAGCATCAACAGGTGGCGCACTGAAGCTTTCTTT. Translation: CASINRWRTEAFF.